The rows below give T cell receptor beta chains drawn from one sample of a study of identifying expanded T cells in peripheral blood. Here immunoSEQ multiplex PCR was the method, and the copy in TCRdb shows in-frame clones only, minus some. The table has 90,000 to 110,000 clones, about 87% seen once. The sequenced sample consisted of blood. The receptors were gathered from a person aged 18 to 70 in good health. Each CDR3 is given with its conserved first and last residue. The D gene is left open where the match is weak. Clone size appears in some rows only: once, few, many, or a class for an expanded clone.

clone_size: NA; d_call: NA; v_call: TRBV9; j_call: TRBJ1-3; cdr3_length: 18; cdr3_nt: TGTGCCAGCAGCGTAGGGGTTGCAGGCATCTACTCTGGAAACACCATATATTTT; cdr3_aa: CASSVGVAGIYSGNTIYF
clone_size: NA; d_call: TRBD1; v_call: TRBV5-8; j_call: TRBJ1-2; cdr3_length: 14; cdr3_nt: TGTGCCAGCAGCCTAGACAGGGTCGTCTATGGCTACACCTTC; cdr3_aa: CASSLDRVVYGYTF
clone_size: NA; d_call: NA; v_call: TRBV18; j_call: TRBJ2-5; cdr3_length: 14; cdr3_nt: TGTGCCAGCTCACCGTTCAGATCACAAGAGACCCAGTACTTC; cdr3_aa: CASSPFRSQETQYF
clone_size: NA; d_call: TRBD1; v_call: TRBV9; j_call: TRBJ1-2; cdr3_length: 15; cdr3_nt: TGTGCCAGCAGCGTAGAGGGACAGGGGAACTATGGCTACACCTTC; cdr3_aa: CASSVEGQGNYGYTF
clone_size: once; d_call: NA; v_call: TRBV7-8; j_call: TRBJ2-1; cdr3_length: 16; cdr3_nt: TGTGCCAGCAGCTTTAGTGGCGTTAGCTCCTACAATGAGCAGTTCTTC; cdr3_aa: CASSFSGVSSYNEQFF
clone_size: NA; d_call: NA; v_call: TRBV5-6; j_call: TRBJ2-3; cdr3_length: 15; cdr3_nt: TGTGCCAGCAGCTTCCTTGACAGGACCACAGATACGCAGTATTTT; cdr3_aa: CASSFLDRTTDTQYF
clone_size: NA; d_call: NA; v_call: TRBV6-6; j_call: TRBJ2-7; cdr3_length: 14; cdr3_nt: TGTGCCAGCAGTTACTCCCGGGGGCCCTACGAGCAGTACTTC; cdr3_aa: CASSYSRGPYEQYF
clone_size: NA; d_call: NA; v_call: TRBV2; j_call: TRBJ2-1; cdr3_length: 15; cdr3_nt: TGTGCCAGCAGTTCTCGACAGACTACACACAATGAGCAGTTCTTC; cdr3_aa: CASSSRQTTHNEQFF
clone_size: NA; d_call: NA; v_call: TRBV5-1; j_call: TRBJ2-7; cdr3_length: 11; cdr3_nt: TGCGCCAGCAGCCTAGGTCACGAGCAGTACTTC; cdr3_aa: CASSLGHEQYF
clone_size: NA; d_call: TRBD2; v_call: TRBV27; j_call: TRBJ2-7; cdr3_length: 14; cdr3_nt: TGTGCCAGCGGGCCGGAGGGAGGGTCCTACGAGCAGTACTTC; cdr3_aa: CASGPEGGSYEQYF
clone_size: NA; d_call: NA; v_call: TRBV11-3; j_call: TRBJ1-1; cdr3_length: 12; cdr3_nt: TGTGCCAGCAGCTCACCCGGGACAGAAGCTTTCTTT; cdr3_aa: CASSSPGTEAFF
clone_size: NA; d_call: TRBD1; v_call: TRBV7-9; j_call: TRBJ1-6; cdr3_length: 15; cdr3_nt: TGTGCCAGCAGCTTACGACAGGGGGATAATTCACCCCTCCACTTT; cdr3_aa: CASSLRQGDNSPLHF
clone_size: once; d_call: TRBD1; v_call: TRBV7-2; j_call: TRBJ1-1; cdr3_length: 15; cdr3_nt: TGTGCCAGCAGCTTTGGGACAGTTCAGAACACTGAAGCTTTCTTT; cdr3_aa: CASSFGTVQNTEAFF